Shown below are 32 T cell receptor beta chains from a single sample sequenced in a study of shared clonotypes between healthy human individuals. Assay: immunoSEQ multiplex PCR; the TCRdb copy retains only in-frame clones and omits some. Among roughly 1.5 million clones, approximately 98% were seen once, and the ten largest hold 0.45%. The sequenced sample consisted of naive CD4+ T cells sorted from blood. Noted subset: CD45RA+ positively selected. The receptors derive from a man aged 25 to 40 in good health.

This clone was seen a single time. This rearrangement joins TRBV4-3 to TRBJ1-2; maybe TRBD1 (5 bases). The CDR3 contains 16 residues. Germline CDR1 LGHNA, CDR2 YSLEER. Deletions cut 0 bases from V and 0 bases from J, with 11 bases between. CDR3 loop: CASSQEGRGANYGYTF. The CDR3 coding sequence is TGCGCCAGCAGCCAAGAAGGCCGGGGGGCTAACTATGGCTACACCTTC.

This clone appeared a single time. The rearrangement uses TRBV5-1 and TRBJ2-5; 7 nucleotides agree with TRBD1. The germline gives CDR1 SGHRS, CDR2 YFSETQ. This CDR3 comprises 16 residues. Unmatched junction bases numbered 13, after V lost 4 bases and J lost 4 bases. The CDR3, as DNA: TGCGCCAGCAGCATCGTGACAGGGAGTGGATCAGAGACCCAGTACTTC. This sequence encodes CASSIVTGSGSETQYF.

J is TRBJ2-7 and V is TRBV6-5, with a weak D call TRBD1 (5 bases). Germline V gives CDR1 MNHEY, CDR2 SVGAGI. The CDR3 runs to 14 residues. V gave up 5 bases and J gave up 0 bases, with 11 bases separating them. This chain's CDR3 is CASSGALHSYEQYF. The CDR3 bases are TGTGCCAGCAGTGGGGCCCTCCACTCCTACGAGCAGTACTTC.

J is TRBJ2-3 and V is TRBV7-2, with D uncertain. Germline V gene data show CDR1 as SGHTA and CDR2 as FQGNSA. This CDR3 is built from 15 residues. With 3 bases removed from V and 0 bases from J, the gap between germline ends came to 10 bases. This CDR3 reads CASSLRRTSTDTQYF. In nucleotides, the CDR3 is TGTGCCAGCAGCTTGAGACGAACTAGCACAGATACGCAGTATTTT. Full variable domain (remainder filled in from reference TRBV7-2 and TRBJ2-3): GAGVSQSPSNKVTEKGKDVELRCDPISGHTALYWYRQSLGQGLEFLIYFQGNSAPDKSGLPSDRFSAERTGGSVSTLTIQRTQQEDSAVYLCASSLRRTSTDTQYFGPGTRLTVL.

The V call is TRBV27, the J call TRBJ1-1; tentative D call: TRBD1 (5 bases). V was cut by 0 bases and J by 3 bases, with 23 bases left in between. CDR3 length: 19 amino acids. CDR1 is MNHEY, CDR2 SMNVEV, per germline (reference sequence). This CDR3 is CASSLSRKLVGDSDTEAFF. The CDR3, as DNA: TGTGCCAGCAGTTTATCCAGGAAATTAGTAGGGGACTCCGACACTGAAGCTTTCTTT.

This sequence joins TRBV4-3 and TRBJ1-1, with D hard to call. The V gene's germline CDR1 is LGHNA and CDR2 YSLEER. Trimming took 0 bases from V and 8 from J, leaving 13 bases between them. This CDR3 is built from 14 residues. The CDR3 protein is CASSQDLGHVEAFF. The DNA of the CDR3 is TGCGCCAGCAGCCAAGATCTAGGGCATGTCGAAGCTTTCTTT.

The rearrangement links TRBV15 to TRBJ2-1; D ambiguous. Germline loops: CDR1 LNHNV, CDR2 YYDKDF (reference sequence). This CDR3 contains 13 residues. V was clipped by 4 bases and J by 12 bases, with 16 bases between them. In nucleotides, the CDR3 is TGTGCCACCAGCATAGACCCCTCCTCGGGGCAGTTCTTC. Residues: CATSIDPSSGQFF.

The V gene is TRBV18, the J gene TRBJ1-1; possibly TRBD1 for D (6 bases). V lost 2 bases, J lost 7 bases, and 20 bases lay in between. The CDR3 loop spans 16 amino acids. The germline V gene encodes CDR1 KGHSH and CDR2 LQKENI. CDR3 protein: CASSPGGLDKLGEAFF. In DNA, the CDR3 is TGTGCCAGCTCACCAGGGGGCCTCGACAAGTTGGGTGAAGCTTTCTTT.

The J gene is TRBJ2-7, the V gene TRBV6-5; D might be TRBD1 (5 bases). CDR1 and CDR2 (germline): MNHEY, SVGAGI. V dropped 0 bases and J dropped 5 bases, with 14 bases sitting between them. The CDR3 is made up of 15 amino acids. The CDR3 DNA follows: TGTGCCAGCAGTTACTCAAGGGGCCCTCACCACGAGCAGTACTTC. Protein product: CASSYSRGPHHEQYF.

The genes are TRBV30 and TRBJ1-4; D remains ambiguous. The germline V and J ends were trimmed by 0 bases and 5 bases, with 10 bases remaining between them. Germline assignment: CDR1 GTSNPN and CDR2 SVGIG (reference sequence). The CDR3 loop spans 14 amino acids. DNA of the CDR3: TGTGCCTGGAGTGTTTGGGGTTGGAATGAAAAACTGTTTTTT. It is translated as CAWSVWGWNEKLFF.

The chain couples TRBV28 to TRBJ2-3, with D maybe TRBD2 (6 bases). This CDR3 is 12 amino acids long. V lost 5 bases to trimming and J lost 11 bases, with 14 bases between them. The germline CDR1 and CDR2 sequences are MDHEN and SYDVKM. In DNA form, the CDR3 reads TGTGCCAGCAGTAGTTCGGGAGCGGGGCAGTATTTT. Amino acid sequence: CASSSSGAGQYF. The full variable domain, completed using reference TRBV28 and TRBJ2-3, is DVKVTQSSRYLVKRTGEKVFLECVQDMDHENMFWYRQDPGLGLRLIYFSYDVKMKEKGDIPEGYSVSREKKERFSLILESASTNQTSMYLCASSSSGAGQYFGPGTRLTVL.

The chain is built from TRBV7-8 and TRBJ1-5, with TRBD1 as a possible D gene (5 bases). Germline CDR1 reads SGHVS; CDR2 reads FQNEAQ. The V and J ends lost 3 bases and 0 bases respectively, with 18 bases between them. CDR3 length equals 18 residues. CDR3 DNA sequence: TGTGCCAGCAGCTTGTGGACATTAGGGATAGATAGCAATCAGCCCCAGCATTTT. It specifies CASSLWTLGIDSNQPQHF.

The CDR3 nucleotides read TGCGCCAGCAGCCGGGGACAGGGGGCCGGTGAGCAGTTCTTC. Residues: CASSRGQGAGEQFF. This chain connects TRBV4-3 to TRBJ2-1, with 12 bases that match TRBD1. CDR1 and CDR2 (germline): LGHNA, YSLEER. The CDR3 covers 14 residues. Trimming at V came to 4 bases and at J to 9 bases, leaving 4 bases not matched to a gene.

The rearrangement links TRBV27 to TRBJ2-7, with 7 bases identical to TRBD1. Germline CDR1 MNHEY, CDR2 SMNVEV (reference sequence). V lost 3 bases to trimming and J lost 4 bases; unmatched junction nucleotides: 6. The CDR3 is 14 residues long. CDR3 loop: CASSFTQGSYEQYF. DNA of the CDR3: TGTGCCAGCAGTTTTACACAGGGGAGTTACGAGCAGTACTTC.

This clone was picked up one time. The rearrangement joins TRBV7-2 to TRBJ2-2, with D perhaps matching TRBD1 or TRBD2 (5 bases each). The CDR3 length is 16 residues. V was trimmed by 5 bases and J by 3 bases, leaving 16 bases between them. Per germline, CDR1 SGHTA and CDR2 FQGNSA. The CDR3 nucleotides are TGTGCCAGCAGCCGGGGCCCCCCGAGGGACACCGGGGAGCTGTTTTTT. Residues: CASSRGPPRDTGELFF. Combining the CDR3 with reference TRBV7-2 and TRBJ2-2 gives the whole variable domain GAGVSQSPSNKVTEKGKDVELRCDPISGHTALYWYRQSLGQGLEFLIYFQGNSAPDKSGLPSDRFSAERTGGSVSTLTIQRTQQEDSAVYLCASSRGPPRDTGELFFGEGSRLTVL.

The chain links TRBV5-4 to TRBJ2-4; D possibly uses TRBD1 or TRBD2 (5 bases each). This CDR3 region has 13 residues. The germline V gene has CDR1 SGHNT and CDR2 YYREEE (reference sequence). The V end lost 5 bases, the J end lost 7 bases, and 13 bases lay between the germline ends. CDR3 amino acids: CASSGEGRNIQYF. As DNA, the CDR3 is TGTGCCAGCAGTGGAGAGGGGCGGAACATTCAGTACTTC.

The chain has TRBV6-1 and TRBJ1-5; TRBD1 might be the D (5 bases). Germline V gives CDR1 MNHNS, CDR2 SASEGT. CDR3 size: 14 residues. Deletions cut 3 bases from V and 5 bases from J, with 11 bases between. In DNA, the CDR3 is TGTGCCAGCAGTGAGTCAGGGCCCTATCAGCCCCAGCATTTT. It is translated as CASSESGPYQPQHF.

The gene calls are TRBV18 and TRBJ2-1; weak D call: TRBD1 (6 bases). CDR1 and CDR2 from the germline V gene are KGHSH and LQKENI. The CDR3 runs 16 residues. V dropped 3 bases and J dropped 4 bases, with 16 bases sitting between them. CDR3: CASSPNRATIYNEQFF. Here the CDR3 DNA reads TGTGCCAGCTCACCCAACAGGGCGACCATATACAATGAGCAGTTCTTC.

The rearrangement joins TRBV27 to TRBJ2-7; D is undetermined. The CDR3 contains 15 residues. Trimming removed 0 bases at V and 3 bases at J, with 12 bases between. Germline V gene lookup returns CDR1 MNHEY and CDR2 SMNVEV (reference sequence). CDR3 DNA: TGTGCCAGCAGTTTATCGATGTCCCGTGGCTACGAGCAGTACTTC. Translated, it gives CASSLSMSRGYEQYF.

CDR3 in DNA: TGTGCCAGCAGCTTACAAGCCGGGACGGTCCGCAATGAGCAGTTCTTC. It yields the protein CASSLQAGTVRNEQFF. The chain is built from TRBV7-9 and TRBJ2-1; either TRBD1 or TRBD2 may supply D (5 bases each). Per the germline V gene, CDR1 is SEHNR and CDR2 is FQNEAQ (reference sequence). With 2 bases removed from V and 6 bases from J, the gap between germline ends came to 17 bases. The CDR3 consists of 16 residues.

V usage is TRBV2 and J usage is TRBJ2-7; D uncertain. Deletions cut 8 bases from V and 4 bases from J, with 9 bases between. Germline-derived CDR1 and CDR2 are SNHLY and FYNNEI. This CDR3 has 11 amino acids. The CDR3 DNA is TGTGCCAGCGGGGAAGATTACGAGCAGTACTTC. It yields the protein CASGEDYEQYF.

The chain links TRBV28 to TRBJ2-1; no clear D. Between the trimmed V and J ends, which lost 7 bases and 7 bases, there was a span of 8 bases. Per germline, CDR1 MDHEN and CDR2 SYDVKM. The CDR3 runs 11 residues. The CDR3 nucleotides read TGTGCCAGCAAGGCTAGAAATGAGCAGTTCTTC. Translation: CASKARNEQFF.

The CDR3 DNA sequence: TGTGCCAGCAGTCAGGAGGGTGCCAGTGGCTACACCTTC. This translates into CASSQEGASGYTF. V is TRBV5-4 and J is TRBJ1-2; D is uncertain. This CDR3 comprises 13 residues. The V end was cut by 5 bases, the J end by 7 bases, with 15 bases between. Germline CDR1 SGHNT, CDR2 YYREEE (reference sequence).

This sequence joins TRBV27 and TRBJ2-1, with D unresolved. The CDR3 is 16 amino acids. The germline gives CDR1 MNHEY, CDR2 SMNVEV (reference sequence). V dropped 2 bases and J dropped 0 bases, with 11 bases sitting between them. CDR3 region: CASSLMYWSSYNEQFF. CDR3 nucleotides: TGTGCCAGCAGTTTAATGTACTGGAGCTCCTACAATGAGCAGTTCTTC.

This clone was counted once. This chain connects TRBV7-2 to TRBJ1-2; D uncertain. V was clipped by 5 bases and J by 8 bases, with 12 bases between them. The CDR3 totals 12 residues. Germline loops: CDR1 SGHTA, CDR2 FQGNSA. The CDR3 DNA reads as TGTGCCAGCAGCCCCCTCGGGCACGGCTACACCTTC. Amino acids: CASSPLGHGYTF.

This rearrangement joins TRBV28 to TRBJ1-2; a weak D match, TRBD1 (5 bases). The germline gives CDR1 MDHEN, CDR2 SYDVKM. The CDR3 is made up of 14 amino acids. With 1 base removed from V and 4 bases from J, the gap between germline ends came to 10 bases. The CDR3 DNA reads as TGTGCCAGCAGTTTATCCCCGGGGGGCTATGGCTACACCTTC. This sequence encodes CASSLSPGGYGYTF.

The CDR3 DNA follows: TGTGCCAGCAGCTTAGCCCCCGGGGTGTCTGGGGCCAACGTCCTGACTTTC. As protein: CASSLAPGVSGANVLTF. The rearrangement links TRBV7-9 to TRBJ2-6, with D perhaps matching TRBD2 (5 bases). The CDR3 covers 17 residues. V shed 0 bases and J shed 1 base, with 10 bases lying between them. Germline V gene lookup returns CDR1 SEHNR and CDR2 FQNEAQ (reference sequence).

The chain couples TRBV30 to TRBJ1-1; D may be TRBD1 (5 bases). CDR1 GTSNPN and CDR2 SVGIG come from the germline V gene (reference sequence). The CDR3 is 14 residues long. The ends were cut back, 0 bases at V and 5 bases at J, with 13 bases in the middle. CDR3 residues: CAWSVLWRGTEAFF. Written as DNA, the CDR3 is TGTGCCTGGAGTGTACTGTGGAGGGGAACTGAAGCTTTCTTT.

The chain links TRBV11-2 to TRBJ1-2; the D is unclear. The CDR3 has 14 amino acids. CDR1 SGHAT and CDR2 FQNNGV come from the germline V gene. Between the trimmed V and J ends, which lost 2 bases and 3 bases, there was a span of 10 bases. The CDR3 DNA is TGTGCCAGCAGCTTATCGGACGGCTACTATGGCTACACCTTC. As protein: CASSLSDGYYGYTF.

This chain links TRBV11-2 with TRBJ2-7, with 11 bases lining up with TRBD2. The CDR3 has 14 residues. Germline values: CDR1 SGHAT, CDR2 FQNNGV. V trimming: 4 bases; J trimming: 4 bases; junction bases outside the gene matches: 3. The CDR3 nucleotides read TGTGCCAGCAGCTGGTCTAGCGGGAGGTACGAGCAGTACTTC. As protein: CASSWSSGRYEQYF.

To note about this clone: Mismatch with germline at one junction end may stem from a read error. The CDR3 is CASSLGDSQELFF. The CDR3 DNA reads TGTGCTAGCAGCTTAGGAGACAGCCAGGAGCTGTTTTTT. The V and J genes are TRBV7-7 and TRBJ2-2; tentatively, D is TRBD1 (5 bases). This CDR3 has 13 amino acids. The V gene's germline CDR1 is SSHAT and CDR2 FNYEAQ (reference sequence).

Comments on this clone: The junction and the germline gene differ at one end; a read error may be behind it. The rearrangement uses TRBV27 and TRBJ2-2; D unclear. CDR1 is MNHEY and CDR2 is SMNVEV in the germline V gene (reference sequence). CDR3 size: 15 residues. CDR3: CASRLGSTNTGELFF. CDR3 coding DNA: TGTGCCAGCCGTTTGGGCAGTACGAACACCGGGGAGCTGTTTTTT.